The clone carrying this T cell receptor beta chain came up many times. Germline CDR1 SNHLY, CDR2 FYNNEI. Between the trimmed V and J ends, which lost 2 bases and 2 bases, there was a span of 7 bases. CDR3 size: 13 residues. The sample is drawn from a study of regulatory T cells in long-lasting Graves disease. Noted time point: newly diagnosed GD, antithyroid drugs for less than 3 months. PBMC-derived RNA was used for the TCR library. Construction of the TCR beta libraries employed iRepertoire HTBI primers in conjunction with Arm-PCR of CDR3 regions. Using its own MiXCR run on the multiplex PCR reads, TCRdb lists one record per CDR3 protein. This repertoire shows approximately 540,000 distinct CDR3 sequences, more than 10% found once; its top ten account for 8% to 10%. The data were also submitted as part of a second study, on T cells in Graves' hyperthyroidism and ophthalmopathy.

V usage is TRBV2 and J usage is TRBJ2-7, with D maybe TRBD2 (5 bases). The clonotype comes from a woman aged 25-40 years with Graves disease. This sample comprised peripheral blood mononuclear cells (PBMCs), obtained at new diagnosis, from a patient treated with antithyroid drugs. The CDR3 region is CASSEFGAYEQYF. The CDR3 region has the DNA TGTGCCAGCAGTGAATTCGGGGCCTACGAGCAGTACTTC. Variable domain in full (rest from reference TRBV2 and TRBJ2-7): EPEVTQTPSHQVTQMGQEVILRCVPISNHLYFYWYRQILGQKVEFLVSFYNNEISEKSEIFDDQFSVERPDGSNFTLKIRSTKLEDSAMYFCASSEFGAYEQYFGPGTRLTVT.